One and the same sample provided the 17 T cell receptor beta chains below, sequenced in a study of blood T cells in healthy people across ages. Then a second PCR, running about 7 to 11 cycles, was carried out with a sample-barcoded 5' primer and a J-beta primer mix. In TCRdb, the 5' RACE reads were re-called with MiXCR into one record per CDR3 protein. The sample has 1.8 million or so distinct CDR3 sequences, roughly two fifths seen once. Sequenced sample: blood. The origin of the receptors is a human donor in good health.

The chain joins TRBV6-5 to TRBJ1-3; weak D call: TRBD1 (5 bases). V was clipped by 7 bases and J by 10 bases, with 17 bases between them. This CDR3 has 13 amino acids. Germline CDR1 and CDR2: MNHEY and SVGAGI. The CDR3 loop is CASKRDGGETIYF. The CDR3 DNA follows: TGTGCCAGCAAAAGGGACGGAGGGGAGACCATATATTTT.

This clonotype was counted only a few times. CDR3 sequence: CASSRTTVSGYTF. The CDR3 coding sequence is TGTGCCAGCAGCCGCACGACAGTTTCTGGCTACACCTTC. The chain combines TRBV7-6 with TRBJ1-2, with TRBD1 as a possible D gene (5 bases). The germline gives CDR1 SGHVS, CDR2 FNYEAQ. V was cut by 5 bases and J by 7 bases, with 14 bases left in between. This CDR3 region has 13 residues.

This clonotype was picked up one time. V is TRBV6-2 or TRBV6-3 and J is TRBJ2-4; TRBD1 matches at 12 bases. With the DNA end fitting TRBJ2-7 better, the J assignment may be wrong. Germline V gene data show CDR1 as MNHEY and CDR2 as SVGEGT. The CDR3 sequence is 14 residues long. This CDR3 reads CASEGQGAPYEQYF. The DNA of the CDR3 is TGTGCCAGCGAGGGACAGGGGGCTCCATACGAGCAGTACTTC.

The chain links TRBV15 to TRBJ1-6, with D possibly being TRBD1 (6 bases). CDR1 and CDR2 from the germline V gene are LNHNV and YYDKDF (reference sequence). The CDR3 extends over 15 amino acids. V dropped 0 bases and J dropped 7 bases, with 10 bases sitting between them. The CDR3 nucleotides are TGTGCCACCAGCAGAGATGGGGGGGCCAATTCACCCCTCCACTTT. It encodes CATSRDGGANSPLHF.

J is TRBJ2-1 and V is TRBV5-4; D gene unclear. The V end lost 0 bases, the J end lost 3 bases, and 10 bases lay between the germline ends. The CDR3 loop spans 15 amino acids. Germline V gene data show CDR1 as SGHNT and CDR2 as YYREEE (reference sequence). This CDR3 is CASSLVSAFYNEQFF. As DNA, the CDR3 is TGTGCCAGCAGCTTGGTCTCGGCCTTCTACAATGAGCAGTTCTTC.

This clonotype has a count of ten or more. V usage is TRBV7-2 and J usage is TRBJ2-1, with 9 bases that match TRBD2. CDR1 is SGHTA and CDR2 is FQGNSA in the germline V gene. The CDR3 runs to 16 residues. Trimming took 1 base from V and 8 from J; bases not matched to a gene: 9. As DNA, the CDR3 is TGTGCCAGCAGCTTAGATAGTAGCGGGGGATCTGATGAGCAGTTCTTC. Its translation is CASSLDSSGGSDEQFF.

The chain uses TRBV28 and TRBJ1-1, with TRBD1 as a possible D gene (5 bases). This CDR3 spans 14 amino acids. Trimming cost V 6 bases and J 2 bases, with 13 bases left between them. The germline CDR1 and CDR2 sequences are MDHEN and SYDVKM. This CDR3 is CASSLPGDNTEAFF. CDR3 DNA: TGTGCCAGCAGCCTGCCGGGGGATAACACTGAAGCTTTCTTT. Variable domain in full (rest from reference TRBV28 and TRBJ1-1): DVKVTQSSRYLVKRTGEKVFLECVQDMDHENMFWYRQDPGLGLRLIYFSYDVKMKEKGDIPEGYSVSREKKERFSLILESASTNQTSMYLCASSLPGDNTEAFFGQGTRLTVV.

This clonotype was counted a few times. This chain links TRBV4-3 with TRBJ1-2; 7 nucleotides align to TRBD1. V dropped 0 bases and J dropped 1; count of bases not matched to a gene: 2. The CDR3 contains 15 residues. The germline gives CDR1 LGHNA, CDR2 YSLEER. CDR3 region: CASSQDRDSNYGYTF. CDR3 nucleotide sequence: TGCGCCAGCAGCCAAGATCGGGACAGTAACTATGGCTACACCTTC.

This sequence joins TRBV5-1 and TRBJ2-5; TRBD2 matches 11 bases. The end of the DNA is better explained by TRBJ2-7, so the J call may be wrong. The CDR3 is made up of 16 amino acids. CDR1 SGHRS and CDR2 YFSETQ come from the germline V gene. The CDR3 DNA is TGCGCCAGCAGCTTGGATCTAGCGGGGGGAACGTACGAGCAGTACTTC. It encodes CASSLDLAGGTYEQYF.

The V and J genes are TRBV5-1 and TRBJ2-3; D might be TRBD1 (6 bases). The CDR3 covers 15 residues. Per germline, CDR1 SGHRS and CDR2 YFSETQ. Deletions cut 5 bases from V and 1 base from J, with 14 bases between. The CDR3 here is CASSKQGPRTDTQYF. CDR3 coding DNA: TGCGCCAGCAGTAAACAGGGACCTCGCACAGATACGCAGTATTTT.

The chain combines TRBV7-2 with TRBJ2-1, with 11 bases matching TRBD2. Germline CDR1 and CDR2: SGHTA and FQGNSA. The CDR3 consists of 15 residues. V lost 6 bases and J lost 2; bases outside the gene matches: 3. Written as DNA, the CDR3 is TGTGCCAGCAGACTAGCGGGGGCCCCCTACAATGAGCAGTTCTTC. It codes for CASRLAGAPYNEQFF.

The J gene is TRBJ2-1, the V gene TRBV20-1; D is ambiguous. The CDR3 has 15 amino acids. Germline CDR1 reads DFQATT; CDR2 reads SNEGSKA (reference sequence). V was trimmed by 0 bases and J by 0 bases, leaving 9 bases between them. Here the CDR3 reads CSAREQSSSYNEQFF. Here the CDR3 DNA reads TGCAGTGCTAGAGAGCAGTCTAGCTCCTACAATGAGCAGTTCTTC.

V usage is TRBV4-1 and J usage is TRBJ2-1; D possibly corresponds to TRBD2 (6 bases). The germline V and J ends were trimmed by 2 bases and 7 bases, with 18 bases remaining between them. Germline values: CDR1 MGHRA, CDR2 YSYEKL. The CDR3 contains 16 residues. CDR3 coding DNA: TGCGCCAGCAGCCAACCCAGAGGAGGGCCGGGGAATGAGCAGTTCTTC. This gives the protein CASSQPRGGPGNEQFF.

The J gene is TRBJ2-3, the V gene TRBV19, with a weak D call TRBD1 (7 bases). The CDR3 totals 14 residues. From germline, CDR1 is LNHDA and CDR2 SQIVND (reference sequence). Trimming removed 2 bases at V and 8 bases at J, with 14 bases between. The CDR3 sequence: CASSITQGGGTQYF. CDR3 sequence (DNA): TGTGCCAGTAGTATAACCCAGGGGGGTGGTACGCAGTATTTT.

This rearrangement joins TRBV13 to TRBJ2-1; 7 positions agree with TRBD1. J gave up 6 bases and V 7 bases, and 9 bases lay outside the gene matches. Germline V CDR1 and CDR2: PRHDT, FYEKMQ (reference sequence). The CDR3 covers 14 residues. The CDR3 spells CASTSTTGINEQFF. The CDR3 region has the DNA TGTGCCAGCACCTCAACGACAGGGATCAATGAGCAGTTCTTC.

V is TRBV7-9 and J is TRBJ2-3; possibly TRBD1 or TRBD2 for D (5 bases each). Trimming removed 5 bases from V and 0 bases from J, with 21 bases in between. The CDR3 is 18 residues long. Per germline, CDR1 SEHNR and CDR2 FQNEAQ (reference sequence). Written as DNA, the CDR3 is TGTGCCAGCAGCGCGCCCCCCGGGACGAATCCTAGCACAGATACGCAGTATTTT. This gives the protein CASSAPPGTNPSTDTQYF. Filled out from reference TRBV7-9 and TRBJ2-3, the complete variable domain reads DTGVSQNPRHKITKRGQNVTFRCDPISEHNRLYWYRQTLGQGPEFLTYFQNEAQLEKSRLLSDRFSAERPKGSFSTLEIQRTEQGDSAMYLCASSAPPGTNPSTDTQYFGPGTRLTVL.

This clonotype has more than one count but fewer than ten. The chain links TRBV20-1 to TRBJ2-7; D is tentatively TRBD1 or TRBD2 (5 bases each). Trimming stripped 3 bases from V and 5 bases from J, with 20 bases between. This CDR3 has 15 residues. Germline V gene data show CDR1 as DFQATT and CDR2 as SNEGSKA (reference sequence). The CDR3 DNA reads as TGCAGTGCTAGCCGCTCGGGGCCTCGGGATCACGAGCAGTACTTC. Translation gives CSASRSGPRDHEQYF.